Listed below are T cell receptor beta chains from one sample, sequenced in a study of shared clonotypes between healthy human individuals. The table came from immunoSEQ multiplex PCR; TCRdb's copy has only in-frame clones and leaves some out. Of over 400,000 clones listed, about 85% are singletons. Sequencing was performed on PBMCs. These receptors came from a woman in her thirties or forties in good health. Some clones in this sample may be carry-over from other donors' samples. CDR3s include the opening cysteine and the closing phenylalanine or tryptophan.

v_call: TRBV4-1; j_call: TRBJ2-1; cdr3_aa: CASSQDRGAVEQFF
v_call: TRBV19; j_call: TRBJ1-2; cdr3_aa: CASSILVGYGYTF
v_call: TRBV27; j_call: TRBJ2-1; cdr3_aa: CASSEAGGSYNEQFF
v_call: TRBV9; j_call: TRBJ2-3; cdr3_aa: CASSVSSGSTDTQYF
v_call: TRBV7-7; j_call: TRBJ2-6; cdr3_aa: CASSLGDSGANVLTF
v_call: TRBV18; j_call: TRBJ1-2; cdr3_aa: CASSPPQAGRNGYTF
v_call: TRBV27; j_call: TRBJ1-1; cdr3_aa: CASSLGGLNTEAFF
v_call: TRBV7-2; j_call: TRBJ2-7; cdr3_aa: CASSSSSGSGYEQYF
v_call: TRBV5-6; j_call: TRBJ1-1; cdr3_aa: CASSPDTAGDTEAFF
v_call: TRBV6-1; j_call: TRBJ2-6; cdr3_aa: CASIRSGANFLTF
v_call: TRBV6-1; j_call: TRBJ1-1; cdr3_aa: CASSEQGFTEAFF
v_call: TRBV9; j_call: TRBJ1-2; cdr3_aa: CASSVASRGEYGYTF
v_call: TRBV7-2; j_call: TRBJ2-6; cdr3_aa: CASSRFSGANVLTF
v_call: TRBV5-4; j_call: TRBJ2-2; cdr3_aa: CASSLDARRSTGELFF
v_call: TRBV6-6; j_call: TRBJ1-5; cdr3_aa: CASSKEANQPQHF
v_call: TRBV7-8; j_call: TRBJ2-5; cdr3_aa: CASSSLLAGGPETQYF
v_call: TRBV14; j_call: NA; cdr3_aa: CASSQLTGALYEQYF
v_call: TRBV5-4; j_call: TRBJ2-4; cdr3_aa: CASSSYVGLAGVLAKNIQYF
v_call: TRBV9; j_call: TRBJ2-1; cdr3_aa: CASSALAGGSGEQFF
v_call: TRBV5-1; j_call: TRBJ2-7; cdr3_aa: CASSLPLSGDNIYEQYF
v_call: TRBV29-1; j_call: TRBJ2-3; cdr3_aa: CSVVYGADTQYF
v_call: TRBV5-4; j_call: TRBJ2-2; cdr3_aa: CASHRDRVGTGELFF
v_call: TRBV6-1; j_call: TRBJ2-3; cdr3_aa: CASLRGVSTDTQYF
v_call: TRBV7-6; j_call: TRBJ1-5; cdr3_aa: CASSAGGTGQPQHF
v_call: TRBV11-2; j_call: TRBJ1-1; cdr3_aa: CASSLQARESAFF
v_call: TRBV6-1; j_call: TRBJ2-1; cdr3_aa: CASSEEVPIYNEQFF
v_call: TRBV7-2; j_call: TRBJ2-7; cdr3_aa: CASSSSSLSYEQYF
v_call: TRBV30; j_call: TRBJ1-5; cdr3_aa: CAWSRTGLPVPQHF
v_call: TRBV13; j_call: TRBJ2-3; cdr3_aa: CASSLGRYRADTQYF
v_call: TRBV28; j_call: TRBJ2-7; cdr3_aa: CASSSRAPPRYEQYF
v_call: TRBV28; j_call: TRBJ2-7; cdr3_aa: CASSWPLRDPSYEQYF
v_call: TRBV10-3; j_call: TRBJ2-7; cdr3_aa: CAISGPGLQNYEQYF
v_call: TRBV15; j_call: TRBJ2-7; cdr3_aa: CATSRVAGHLDEQYF
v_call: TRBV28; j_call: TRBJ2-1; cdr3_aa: CASSTYNEQFF
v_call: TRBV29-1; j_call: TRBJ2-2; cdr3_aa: CSVPAGGLDGELFF
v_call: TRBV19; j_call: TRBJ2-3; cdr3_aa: CASSSHRGDTDTQYF
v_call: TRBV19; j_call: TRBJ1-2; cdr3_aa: CASSIDRYYGYTF
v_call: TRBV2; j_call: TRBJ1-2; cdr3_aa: CASWSGFDGYTF
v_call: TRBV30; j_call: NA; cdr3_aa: CAWSVGLEGTQYF
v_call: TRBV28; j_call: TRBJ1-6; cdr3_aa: CASSLRLGSPLHF
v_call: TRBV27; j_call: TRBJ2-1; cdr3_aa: CASSFLGRDHEQFF
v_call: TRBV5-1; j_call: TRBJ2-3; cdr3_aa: CASSAGTSRTDTQYF
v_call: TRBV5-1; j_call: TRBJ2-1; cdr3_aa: CASSLDSYSQFF
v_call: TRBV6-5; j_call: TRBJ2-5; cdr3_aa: CASSYGGGGQETQYF
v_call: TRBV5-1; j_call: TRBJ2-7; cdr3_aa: CASSSRGSGKYEQYF
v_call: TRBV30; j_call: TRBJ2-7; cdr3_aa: CAWSDGQGWKQYF
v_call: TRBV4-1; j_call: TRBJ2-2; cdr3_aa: CASSQGQLTNTGELFF
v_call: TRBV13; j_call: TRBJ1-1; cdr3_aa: CASSYWPAADRGTFF
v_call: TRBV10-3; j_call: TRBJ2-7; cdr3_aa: CAIGTSGTSYEQYF
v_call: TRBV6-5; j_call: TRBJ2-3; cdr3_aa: CASSYDSGTDTQYF
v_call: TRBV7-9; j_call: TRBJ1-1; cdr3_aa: CASSPEWDTEAFF